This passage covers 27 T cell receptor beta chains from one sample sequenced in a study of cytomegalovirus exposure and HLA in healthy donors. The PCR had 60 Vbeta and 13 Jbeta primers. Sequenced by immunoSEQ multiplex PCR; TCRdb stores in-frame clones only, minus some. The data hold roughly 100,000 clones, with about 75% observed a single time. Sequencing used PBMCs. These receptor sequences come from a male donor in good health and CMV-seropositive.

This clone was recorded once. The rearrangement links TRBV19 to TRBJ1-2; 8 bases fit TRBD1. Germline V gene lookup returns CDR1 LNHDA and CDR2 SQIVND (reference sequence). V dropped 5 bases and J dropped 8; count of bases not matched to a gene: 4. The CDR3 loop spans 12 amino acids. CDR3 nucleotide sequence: TGTGCCAGTAGTCCGGGACAGGAGGGCTACACCTTC. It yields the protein CASSPGQEGYTF.

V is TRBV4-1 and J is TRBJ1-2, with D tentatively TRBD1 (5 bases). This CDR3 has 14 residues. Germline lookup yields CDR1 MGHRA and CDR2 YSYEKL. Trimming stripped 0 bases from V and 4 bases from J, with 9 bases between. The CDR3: CASSQEPGVYGYTF. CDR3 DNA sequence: TGCGCCAGCAGCCAAGAACCGGGGGTCTATGGCTACACCTTC.

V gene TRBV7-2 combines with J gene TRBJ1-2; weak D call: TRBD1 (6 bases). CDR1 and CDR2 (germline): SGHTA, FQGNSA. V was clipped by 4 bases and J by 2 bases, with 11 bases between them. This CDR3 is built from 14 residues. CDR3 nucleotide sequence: TGTGCCAGCAGCTGGGCTACAGGGAACTATGGCTACACCTTC. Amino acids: CASSWATGNYGYTF.

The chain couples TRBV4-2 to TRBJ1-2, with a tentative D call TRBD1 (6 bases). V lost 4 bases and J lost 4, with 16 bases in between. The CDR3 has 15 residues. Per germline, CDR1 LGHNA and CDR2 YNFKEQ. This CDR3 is CASSLDPGDSYGYTF. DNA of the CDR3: TGTGCCAGCAGCCTGGACCCAGGGGATAGCTATGGCTACACCTTC.

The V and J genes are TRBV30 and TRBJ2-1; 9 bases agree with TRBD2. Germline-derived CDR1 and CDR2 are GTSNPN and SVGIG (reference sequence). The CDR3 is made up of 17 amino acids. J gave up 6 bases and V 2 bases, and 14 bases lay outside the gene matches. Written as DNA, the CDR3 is TGTGCCTGGAGTCGAGGAGAAGGTCTAGCGGGACTCAATGAGCAGTTCTTC. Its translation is CAWSRGEGLAGLNEQFF.

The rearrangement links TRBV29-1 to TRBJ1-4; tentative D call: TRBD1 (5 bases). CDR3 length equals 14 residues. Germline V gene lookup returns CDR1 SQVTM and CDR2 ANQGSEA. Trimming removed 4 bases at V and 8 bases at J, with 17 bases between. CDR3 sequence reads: CSVVIAGPYEKLFF. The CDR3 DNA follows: TGCAGCGTTGTTATAGCAGGGCCTTACGAAAAACTGTTTTTT.

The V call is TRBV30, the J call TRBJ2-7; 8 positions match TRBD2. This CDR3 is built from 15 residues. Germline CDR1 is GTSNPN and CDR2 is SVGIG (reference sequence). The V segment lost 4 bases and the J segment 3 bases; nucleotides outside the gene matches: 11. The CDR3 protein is CAWTTAGGPNYEQYF. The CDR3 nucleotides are TGTGCCTGGACCACGGCGGGGGGCCCCAACTACGAGCAGTACTTC. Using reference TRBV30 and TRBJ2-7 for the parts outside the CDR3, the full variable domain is SQTIHQWPATLVQPVGSPLSLECTVEGTSNPNLYWYRQAAGRGLQLLFYSVGIGQISSEVPQNLSASRPQDRQFILSSKKLLLSDSGFYLCAWTTAGGPNYEQYFGPGTRLTVT.

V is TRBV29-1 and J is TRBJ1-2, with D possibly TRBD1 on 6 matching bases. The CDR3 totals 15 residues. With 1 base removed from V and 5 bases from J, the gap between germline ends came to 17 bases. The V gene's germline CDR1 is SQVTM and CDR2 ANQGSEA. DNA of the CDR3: TGCAGCGTTGAAGTCCCTCACAGGGTTGCTTATGGCTACACCTTC. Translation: CSVEVPHRVAYGYTF. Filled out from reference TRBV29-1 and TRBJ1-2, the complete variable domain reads SAVISQKPSRDICQRGTSLTIQCQVDSQVTMMFWYRQQPGQSLTLIATANQGSEATYESGFVIDKFPISRPNLTFSTLTVSNMSPEDSSIYLCSVEVPHRVAYGYTFGSGTRLTVV.

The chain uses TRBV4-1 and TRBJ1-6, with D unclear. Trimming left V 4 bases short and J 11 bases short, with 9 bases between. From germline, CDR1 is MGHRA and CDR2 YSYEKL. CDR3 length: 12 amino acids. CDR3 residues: CASSLPGTPLHF. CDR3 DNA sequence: TGCGCCAGCAGCCTTCCGGGAACACCCCTCCACTTT.

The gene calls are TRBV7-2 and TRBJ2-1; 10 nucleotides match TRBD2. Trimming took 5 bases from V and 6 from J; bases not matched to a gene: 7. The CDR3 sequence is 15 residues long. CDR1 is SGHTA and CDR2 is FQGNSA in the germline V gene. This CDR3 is CASSPFSGGPNEQFF. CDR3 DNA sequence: TGTGCCAGCAGCCCGTTTAGCGGGGGGCCCAATGAGCAGTTCTTC.

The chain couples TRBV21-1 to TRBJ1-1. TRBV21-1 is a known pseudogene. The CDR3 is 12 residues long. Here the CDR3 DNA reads TGTGCCCCCTGGAGGGAGGTAACTGAAGCTTTCTTT. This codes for CAPWREVTEAFF.

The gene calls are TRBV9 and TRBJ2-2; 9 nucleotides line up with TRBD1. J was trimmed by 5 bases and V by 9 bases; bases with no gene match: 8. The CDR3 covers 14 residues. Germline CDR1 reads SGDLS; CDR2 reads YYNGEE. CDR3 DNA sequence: TGTGCCACAAATCAAGGACAGGGGACCGGGGAGCTGTTTTTT. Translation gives CATNQGQGTGELFF.

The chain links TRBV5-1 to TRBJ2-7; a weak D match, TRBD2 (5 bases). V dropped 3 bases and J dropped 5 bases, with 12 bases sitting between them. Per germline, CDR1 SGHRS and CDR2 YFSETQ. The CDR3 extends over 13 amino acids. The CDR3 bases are TGCGCCAGCAGCTACGGACTTACGCACGAGCAGTACTTC. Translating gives CASSYGLTHEQYF.

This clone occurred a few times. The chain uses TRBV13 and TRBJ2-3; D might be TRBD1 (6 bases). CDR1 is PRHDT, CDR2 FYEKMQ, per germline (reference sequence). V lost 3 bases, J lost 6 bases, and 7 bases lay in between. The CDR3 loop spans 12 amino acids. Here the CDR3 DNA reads TGTGCCAGCAGCTTGGGGGCCGATACGCAGTATTTT. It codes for CASSLGADTQYF. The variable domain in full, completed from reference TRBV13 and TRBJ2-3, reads AAGVIQSPRHLIKEKRETATLKCYPIPRHDTVYWYQQGPGQDPQFLISFYEKMQSDKGSIPDRFSAQQFSDYHSELNMSSLELGDSALYFCASSLGADTQYFGPGTRLTVL.

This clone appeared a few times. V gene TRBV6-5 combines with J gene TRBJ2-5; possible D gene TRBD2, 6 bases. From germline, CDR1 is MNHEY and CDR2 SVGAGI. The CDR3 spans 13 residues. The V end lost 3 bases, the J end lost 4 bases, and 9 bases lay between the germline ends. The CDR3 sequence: CASSYRDSETQYF. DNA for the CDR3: TGTGCCAGCAGTTATCGGGACTCAGAGACCCAGTACTTC.

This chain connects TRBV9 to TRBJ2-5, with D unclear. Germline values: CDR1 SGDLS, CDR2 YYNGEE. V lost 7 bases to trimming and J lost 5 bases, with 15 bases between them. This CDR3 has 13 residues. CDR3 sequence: CASLELCGETQYF. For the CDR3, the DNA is TGTGCCAGCCTAGAACTTTGTGGGGAGACCCAGTACTTC.

The CDR3 nucleotides read TGTGCCACCAGCAGCCCAACTCAGGGGTTAGGAAACACCATATATTTT. Encoded protein: CATSSPTQGLGNTIYF. This chain joins TRBV15 and TRBJ1-3; D may be TRBD1 (6 bases). This CDR3 has 16 amino acids. V was clipped by 3 bases and J by 4 bases, with 16 bases between them. Germline CDR1 and CDR2: LNHNV and YYDKDF (reference sequence). Full variable domain (missing parts from reference TRBV15 and TRBJ1-3): DAMVIQNPRYQVTQFGKPVTLSCSQTLNHNVMYWYQQKSSQAPKLLFHYYDKDFNNEADTPDNFQSRRPNTSFCFLDIRSPGLGDTAMYLCATSSPTQGLGNTIYFGEGSWLTVV.

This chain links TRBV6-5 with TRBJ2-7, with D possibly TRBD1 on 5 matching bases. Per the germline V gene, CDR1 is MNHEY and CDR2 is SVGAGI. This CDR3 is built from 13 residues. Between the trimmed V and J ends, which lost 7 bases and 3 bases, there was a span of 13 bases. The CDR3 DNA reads TGTGCCAGCAAAAGGGGCGCCGACTACGAGCAGTACTTC. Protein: CASKRGADYEQYF.

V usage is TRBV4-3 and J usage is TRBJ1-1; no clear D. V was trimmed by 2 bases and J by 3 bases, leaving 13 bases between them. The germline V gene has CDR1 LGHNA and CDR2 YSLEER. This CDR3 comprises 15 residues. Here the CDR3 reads CASSQSGRRDTEAFF. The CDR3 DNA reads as TGCGCCAGCAGCCAAAGTGGCAGGAGGGACACTGAAGCTTTCTTT.

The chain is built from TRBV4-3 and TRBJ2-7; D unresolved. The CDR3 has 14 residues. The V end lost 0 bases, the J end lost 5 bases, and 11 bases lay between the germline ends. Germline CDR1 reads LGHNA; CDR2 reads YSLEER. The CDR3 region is CASSQDSSADEQYF. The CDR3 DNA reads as TGCGCCAGCAGCCAAGATTCGTCGGCGGACGAGCAGTACTTC.

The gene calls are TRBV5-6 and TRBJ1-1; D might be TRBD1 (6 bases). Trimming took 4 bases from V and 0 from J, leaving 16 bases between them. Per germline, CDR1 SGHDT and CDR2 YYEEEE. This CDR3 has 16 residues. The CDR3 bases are TGTGCCAGCAGCCTAGCCACCGGGACACTGAACACTGAAGCTTTCTTT. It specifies CASSLATGTLNTEAFF.

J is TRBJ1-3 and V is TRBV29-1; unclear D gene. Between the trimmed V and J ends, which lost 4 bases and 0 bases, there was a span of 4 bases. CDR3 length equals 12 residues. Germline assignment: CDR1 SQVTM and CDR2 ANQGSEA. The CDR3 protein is CSVGSSGNTIYF. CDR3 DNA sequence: TGCAGCGTTGGCAGCTCTGGAAACACCATATATTTT.

The CDR3 DNA follows: TGTGCCAGAGCAGGGGAACTCTCTGGAAACACCATATATTTT. This sequence encodes CARAGELSGNTIYF. This chain uses TRBV2 with TRBJ1-3; possibly TRBD1 for D (6 bases). V was pared by 9 bases and J by 0 bases, with 12 bases between. Germline CDR1 and CDR2: SNHLY and FYNNEI. This CDR3 has 14 amino acids. The entire variable domain, with the rest obtained from reference TRBV2 and TRBJ1-3, is as follows: EPEVTQTPSHQVTQMGQEVILRCVPISNHLYFYWYRQILGQKVEFLVSFYNNEISEKSEIFDDQFSVERPDGSNFTLKIRSTKLEDSAMYFCARAGELSGNTIYFGEGSWLTVV.

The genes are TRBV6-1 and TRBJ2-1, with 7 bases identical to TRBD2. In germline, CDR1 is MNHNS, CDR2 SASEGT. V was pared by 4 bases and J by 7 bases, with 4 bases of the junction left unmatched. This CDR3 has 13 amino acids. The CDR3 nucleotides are TGTGCCAGCAGTGGACCGCGGGGGAATGAGCAGTTCTTC. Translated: CASSGPRGNEQFF.

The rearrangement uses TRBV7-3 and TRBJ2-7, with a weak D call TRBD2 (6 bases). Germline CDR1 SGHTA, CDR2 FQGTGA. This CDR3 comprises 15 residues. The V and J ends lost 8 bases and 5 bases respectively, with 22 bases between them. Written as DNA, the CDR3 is TGTGCCAGCTTCTTCGATGCGGGGCTGTTAAACGAGCAGTACTTC. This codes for CASFFDAGLLNEQYF.

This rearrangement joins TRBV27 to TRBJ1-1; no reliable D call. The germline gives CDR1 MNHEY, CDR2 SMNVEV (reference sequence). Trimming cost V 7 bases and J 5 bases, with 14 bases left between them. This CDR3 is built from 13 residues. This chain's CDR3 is CASTPVAGTEAFF. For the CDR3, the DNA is TGTGCCAGCACCCCAGTCGCAGGTACTGAAGCTTTCTTT.

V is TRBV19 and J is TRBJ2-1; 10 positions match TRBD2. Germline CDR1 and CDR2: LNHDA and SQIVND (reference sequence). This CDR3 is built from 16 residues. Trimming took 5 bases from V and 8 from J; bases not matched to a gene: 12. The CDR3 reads CASSSFSGRTSDEQFF. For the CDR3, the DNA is TGTGCCAGTAGTTCCTTTAGCGGGAGGACGAGCGATGAGCAGTTCTTC.